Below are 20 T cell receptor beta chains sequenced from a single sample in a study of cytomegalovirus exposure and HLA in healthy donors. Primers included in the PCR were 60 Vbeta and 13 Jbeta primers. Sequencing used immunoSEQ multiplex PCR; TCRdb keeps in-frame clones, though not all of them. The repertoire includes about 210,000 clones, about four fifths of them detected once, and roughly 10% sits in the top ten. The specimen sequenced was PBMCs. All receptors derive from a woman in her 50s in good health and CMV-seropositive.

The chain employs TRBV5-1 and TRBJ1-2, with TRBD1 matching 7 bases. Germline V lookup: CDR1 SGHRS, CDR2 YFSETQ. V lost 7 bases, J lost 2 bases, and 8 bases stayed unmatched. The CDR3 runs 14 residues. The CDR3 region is CASGTAGRNYGYTF. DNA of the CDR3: TGCGCCAGCGGGACAGCAGGTCGAAACTATGGCTACACCTTC.

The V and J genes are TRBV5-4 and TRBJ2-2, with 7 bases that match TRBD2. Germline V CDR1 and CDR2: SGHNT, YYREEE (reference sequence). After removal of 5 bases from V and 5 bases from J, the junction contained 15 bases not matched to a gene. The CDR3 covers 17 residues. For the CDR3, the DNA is TGTGCCAGCAGATACGGGACGATCCCGGGAGGAACCGGGGAGCTGTTTTTT. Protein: CASRYGTIPGGTGELFF.

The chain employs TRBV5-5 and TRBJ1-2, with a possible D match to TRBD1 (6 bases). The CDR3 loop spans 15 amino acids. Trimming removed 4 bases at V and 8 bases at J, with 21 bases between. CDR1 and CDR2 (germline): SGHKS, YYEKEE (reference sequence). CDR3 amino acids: CASSPQWDNARGYTF. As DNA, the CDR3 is TGTGCCAGCAGCCCTCAGTGGGACAACGCCCGGGGCTACACCTTC.

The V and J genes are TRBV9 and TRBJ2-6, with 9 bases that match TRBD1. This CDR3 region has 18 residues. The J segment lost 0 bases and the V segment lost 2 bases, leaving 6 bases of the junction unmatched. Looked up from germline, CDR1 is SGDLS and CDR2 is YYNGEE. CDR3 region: CASSVTGTGPSGANVLTF. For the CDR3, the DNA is TGTGCCAGCAGCGTCACCGGGACAGGGCCCTCTGGGGCCAACGTCCTGACTTTC.

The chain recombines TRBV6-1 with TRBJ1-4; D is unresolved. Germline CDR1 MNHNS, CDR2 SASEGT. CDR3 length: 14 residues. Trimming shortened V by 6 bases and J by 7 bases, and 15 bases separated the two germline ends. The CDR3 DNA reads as TGTGCCAGCAGCCTGAACCCTCGGGGTGAAAAACTGTTTTTT. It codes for CASSLNPRGEKLFF.

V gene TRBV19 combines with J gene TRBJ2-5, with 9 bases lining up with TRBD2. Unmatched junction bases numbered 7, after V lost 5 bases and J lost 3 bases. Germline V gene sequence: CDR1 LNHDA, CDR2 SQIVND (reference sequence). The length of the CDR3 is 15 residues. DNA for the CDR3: TGTGCCAGTAGTTTCAGTAGCGGGGGCGAAGAGACCCAGTACTTC. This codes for CASSFSSGGEETQYF. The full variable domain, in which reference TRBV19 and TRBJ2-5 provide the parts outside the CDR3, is DGGITQSPKYLFRKEGQNVTLSCEQNLNHDAMYWYRQDPGQGLRLIYYSQIVNDFQKGDIAEGYSVSREKKESFPLTVTSAQKNPTAFYLCASSFSSGGEETQYFGPGTRLLVL.

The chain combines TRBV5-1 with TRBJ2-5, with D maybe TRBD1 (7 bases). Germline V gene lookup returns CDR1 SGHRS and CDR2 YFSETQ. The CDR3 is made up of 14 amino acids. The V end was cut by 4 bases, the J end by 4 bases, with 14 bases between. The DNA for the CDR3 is TGCGCCAGCAGCCGCCCAGGGGGGCGAGAGACCCAGTACTTC. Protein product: CASSRPGGRETQYF.

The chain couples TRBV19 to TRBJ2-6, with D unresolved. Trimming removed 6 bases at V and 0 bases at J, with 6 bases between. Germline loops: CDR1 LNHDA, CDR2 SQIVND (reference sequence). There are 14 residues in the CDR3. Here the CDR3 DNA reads TGTGCCAGTAGACCTAGCTCTGGGGCCAACGTCCTGACTTTC. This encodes CASRPSSGANVLTF.

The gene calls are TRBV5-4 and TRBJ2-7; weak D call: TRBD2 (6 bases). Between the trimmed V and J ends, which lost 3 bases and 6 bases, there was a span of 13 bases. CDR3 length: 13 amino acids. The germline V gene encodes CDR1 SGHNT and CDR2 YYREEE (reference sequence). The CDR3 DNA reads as TGTGCCAGCAGCTGGGACTCCACGCCCGAGCAGTACTTC. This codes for CASSWDSTPEQYF.

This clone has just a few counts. The CDR3 bases are TGTGCCAGCAGCCCAGACCCAGGGGTACAGCCCCAGCATTTT. Amino acids: CASSPDPGVQPQHF. V and J are TRBV7-2 and TRBJ1-5, with D possibly being TRBD1 (6 bases). Germline V gene lookup returns CDR1 SGHTA and CDR2 FQGNSA. The CDR3 contains 14 residues. Trimming stripped 5 bases from V and 7 bases from J, with 15 bases between.

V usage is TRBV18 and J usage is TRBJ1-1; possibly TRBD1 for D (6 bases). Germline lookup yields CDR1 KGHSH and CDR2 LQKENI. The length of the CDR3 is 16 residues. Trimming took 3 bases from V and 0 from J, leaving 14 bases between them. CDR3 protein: CASSPKGRGLNTEAFF. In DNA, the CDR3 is TGTGCCAGCTCACCTAAGGGGAGGGGGTTGAACACTGAAGCTTTCTTT.

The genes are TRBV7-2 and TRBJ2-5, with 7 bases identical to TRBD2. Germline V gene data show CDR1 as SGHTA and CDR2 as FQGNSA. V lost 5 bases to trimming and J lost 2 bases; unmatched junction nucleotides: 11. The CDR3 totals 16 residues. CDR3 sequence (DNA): TGTGCCAGCAGCCCGCCCCTGACTAGCCGTCAAGAGACCCAGTACTTC. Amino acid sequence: CASSPPLTSRQETQYF.

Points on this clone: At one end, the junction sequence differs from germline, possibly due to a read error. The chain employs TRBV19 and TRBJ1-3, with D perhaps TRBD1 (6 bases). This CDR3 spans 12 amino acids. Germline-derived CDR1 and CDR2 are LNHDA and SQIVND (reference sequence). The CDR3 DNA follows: TGTGCCAGTAGTATAGGGGCAGGGGAAGAAGAATTT. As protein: CASSIGAGEEEF.

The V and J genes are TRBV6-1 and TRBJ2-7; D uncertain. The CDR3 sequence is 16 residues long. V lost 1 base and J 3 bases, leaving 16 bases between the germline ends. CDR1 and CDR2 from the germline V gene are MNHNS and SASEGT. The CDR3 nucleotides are TGTGCCAGCAGTGAAGGCGGCCAGCTACCCTACTACGAGCAGTACTTC. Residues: CASSEGGQLPYYEQYF.

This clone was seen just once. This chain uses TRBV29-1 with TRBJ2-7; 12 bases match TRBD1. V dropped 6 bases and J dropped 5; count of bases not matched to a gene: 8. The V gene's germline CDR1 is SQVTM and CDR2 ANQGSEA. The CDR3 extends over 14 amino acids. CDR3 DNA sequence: TGCAGCGTGCACCCCGGGACAGGGGGCCACGAGCAGTACTTC. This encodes CSVHPGTGGHEQYF.

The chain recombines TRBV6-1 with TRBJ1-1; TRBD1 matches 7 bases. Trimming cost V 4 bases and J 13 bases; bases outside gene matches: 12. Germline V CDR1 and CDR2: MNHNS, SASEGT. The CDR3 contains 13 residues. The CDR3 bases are TGTGCCAGCAGTGGCAACAGGGGCCAACCGGGTTTCTTT. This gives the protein CASSGNRGQPGFF.

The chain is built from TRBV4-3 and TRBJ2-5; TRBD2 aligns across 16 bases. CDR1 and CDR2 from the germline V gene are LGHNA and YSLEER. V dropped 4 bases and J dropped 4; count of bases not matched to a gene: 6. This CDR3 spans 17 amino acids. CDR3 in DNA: TGCGCCAGCAGCCCAGGGACTAGCGGGGGGGGCGGAGAGACCCAGTACTTC. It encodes CASSPGTSGGGGETQYF.

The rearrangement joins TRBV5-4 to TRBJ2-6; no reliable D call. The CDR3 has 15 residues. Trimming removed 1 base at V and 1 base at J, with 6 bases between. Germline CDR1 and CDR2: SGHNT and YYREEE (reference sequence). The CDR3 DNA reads TGTGCCAGCAGCTTGTTGCGATCTGGGGCCAACGTCCTGACTTTC. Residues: CASSLLRSGANVLTF. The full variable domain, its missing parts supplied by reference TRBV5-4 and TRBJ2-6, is ETGVTQSPTHLIKTRGQQVTLRCSSQSGHNTVSWYQQALGQGPQFIFQYYREEENGRGNFPPRFSGLQFPNYSSELNVNALELDDSALYLCASSLLRSGANVLTFGAGSRLTVL.

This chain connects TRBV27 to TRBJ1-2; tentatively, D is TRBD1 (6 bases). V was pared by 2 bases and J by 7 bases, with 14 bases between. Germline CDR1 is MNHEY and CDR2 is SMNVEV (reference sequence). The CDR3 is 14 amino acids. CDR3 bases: TGTGCCAGCAGTTTAGAGGCAGGGGAGGGTGGCTACACCTTC. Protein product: CASSLEAGEGGYTF.

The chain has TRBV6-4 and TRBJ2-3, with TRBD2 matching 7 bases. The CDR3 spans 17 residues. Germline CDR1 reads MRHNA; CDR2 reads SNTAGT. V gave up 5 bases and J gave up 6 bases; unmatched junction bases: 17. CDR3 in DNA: TGTGCCAGCAGTCCCCAATGGGGAGGGGCGACCGGGGATACGCAGTATTTT. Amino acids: CASSPQWGGATGDTQYF.